The 23 T cell receptor beta chains given below trace back to one sample, sequenced in a study of T cell responses to AZD1222 COVID-19 vaccine. TCRdb's copy holds only in-frame clones and misses some; the assay was immunoSEQ multiplex PCR. Here the sample spans 95,000 to 150,000 clones, approximately 88% being singletons. The sample here was peripheral blood, taken on day 0 of AZD1222 vaccination. These receptors were taken from an adult in good health.

The chain is built from TRBV6-4 and TRBJ2-2, with no clear D. This CDR3 is built from 16 residues. Trimming took off 0 bases at V and 2 bases at J, with 10 bases between the two ends. CDR1 and CDR2 from the germline V gene are MRHNA and SNTAGT. The CDR3 DNA sequence: TGTGCCAGCAGTGACTCCGGCAGTTATAACACCGGGGAGCTGTTTTTT. Protein product: CASSDSGSYNTGELFF.

The chain recombines TRBV20-1 with TRBJ2-3, with D possibly matching TRBD2 (6 bases). The ends were cut back, 3 bases at V and 0 bases at J, with 13 bases in the middle. Germline assignment: CDR1 DFQATT and CDR2 SNEGSKA (reference sequence). The CDR3 totals 15 residues. CDR3 DNA sequence: TGCAGTGCTAGTAGCGGTCTCTCTAGCACAGATACGCAGTATTTT. Translating it yields CSASSGLSSTDTQYF.

This chain links TRBV11-2 with TRBJ1-5, with TRBD1 matching 7 bases. This CDR3 is 19 amino acids long. The germline gives CDR1 SGHAT, CDR2 FQNNGV. The V segment lost 6 bases and the J segment 0 bases; nucleotides outside the gene matches: 17. This CDR3 is CASSPGRDSEPYSNQPQHF. In DNA form, the CDR3 reads TGTGCCAGCAGTCCTGGCCGGGACAGCGAACCTTATAGCAATCAGCCCCAGCATTTT.

This clone was observed a single time. The V and J genes are TRBV7-9 and TRBJ2-3; D call uncertain. Germline assignment: CDR1 SEHNR and CDR2 FQNEAQ (reference sequence). Trimming cost V 6 bases and J 4 bases, with 11 bases left between them. The CDR3 spans 13 residues. The CDR3 nucleotides are TGTGCCAGCAGTTCCCTTCGGGCAGATACGCAGTATTTT. Encoded protein: CASSSLRADTQYF.

J is TRBJ2-3 and V is TRBV7-8, with 8 bases lining up with TRBD2. Germline V gene data show CDR1 as SGHVS and CDR2 as FQNEAQ. The CDR3 covers 16 residues. Trimming removed 5 bases from V and 5 bases from J; junction bases left unmatched: 12. For the CDR3, the DNA is TGTGCCAGCAGCCCACTGGTCGGGAGGGTGGAAGATACGCAGTATTTT. Protein sequence: CASSPLVGRVEDTQYF. The full variable domain, in which reference TRBV7-8 and TRBJ2-3 provide the parts outside the CDR3, is GAGVSQSPRYKVAKRGQDVALRCDPISGHVSLFWYQQALGQGPEFLTYFQNEAQLDKSGLPSDRFFAERPEGSVSTLKIQRTQQEDSAVYLCASSPLVGRVEDTQYFGPGTRLTVL.

The V gene is TRBV4-3, the J gene TRBJ1-2, with D possibly being TRBD1 (6 bases). Trimming left V 0 bases short and J 4 bases short, with 12 bases between. Germline V gives CDR1 LGHNA, CDR2 YSLEER. The CDR3 loop spans 15 amino acids. The CDR3 spells CASSQDRGAGYGYTF. The CDR3 DNA sequence: TGCGCCAGCAGCCAAGATCGGGGGGCTGGCTATGGCTACACCTTC.

The V gene is TRBV5-1, the J gene TRBJ1-1, with 8 nucleotides matching TRBD1. Trimming removed 4 bases from V and 1 base from J; junction bases left unmatched: 6. The CDR3 spans 15 residues. Germline CDR1 reads SGHRS; CDR2 reads YFSETQ. CDR3 region: CASSKLQGENTEAFF. The CDR3 coding sequence is TGCGCCAGCAGCAAACTACAGGGGGAGAACACTGAAGCTTTCTTT. Variable domain in full (rest from reference TRBV5-1 and TRBJ1-1): KAGVTQTPRYLIKTRGQQVTLSCSPISGHRSVSWYQQTPGQGLQFLFEYFSETQRNKGNFPGRFSGRQFSNSRSEMNVSTLELGDSALYLCASSKLQGENTEAFFGQGTRLTVV.

The chain is built from TRBV11-2 and TRBJ2-2; 8 bases line up with TRBD1. CDR1 and CDR2 from the germline V gene are SGHAT and FQNNGV. The CDR3 contains 15 residues. V trimming: 3 bases; J trimming: 5 bases; junction bases outside the gene matches: 5. CDR3 coding DNA: TGTGCCAGCAGCTTTCCAGGGGGCGGTACCGGGGAGCTGTTTTTT. Translated: CASSFPGGGTGELFF.

The rearrangement joins TRBV7-6 to TRBJ2-2; TRBD1 agrees at 7 bases. CDR3 length: 14 residues. V dropped 5 bases and J dropped 7; count of bases not matched to a gene: 7. Germline V gives CDR1 SGHVS, CDR2 FNYEAQ. CDR3 amino acids: CASSDTGVGGELFF. CDR3 in DNA: TGTGCCAGCAGCGATACAGGGGTTGGCGGGGAGCTGTTTTTT.

The gene calls are TRBV28 and TRBJ1-2, with D possibly TRBD1 on 6 matching bases. V shed 5 bases and J shed 4 bases, with 26 bases lying between them. The germline V gene encodes CDR1 MDHEN and CDR2 SYDVKM. The CDR3 consists of 18 residues. CDR3 sequence reads: CASSPGGAGEGPSYGYTF. The CDR3 nucleotides read TGTGCCAGCAGTCCCGGGGGGGCAGGTGAGGGGCCTAGCTATGGCTACACCTTC.

This chain links TRBV5-1 with TRBJ2-7, with 9 bases lining up with TRBD2. Germline V lookup: CDR1 SGHRS, CDR2 YFSETQ. This CDR3 has 15 residues. The junction had 6 bases not matched to a gene; V was cut back by 2 bases and J by 3 bases. The CDR3 loop reads CASSFLAGNGYEQYF. The CDR3, as DNA: TGCGCCAGCAGCTTTCTAGCGGGAAATGGCTACGAGCAGTACTTC.

This clone was detected only a few times. This rearrangement joins TRBV29-1 to TRBJ2-7; the match to TRBD2 covers 15 bases. The CDR3 runs 17 residues. V dropped 5 bases and J dropped 2; count of bases not matched to a gene: 10. The V gene's germline CDR1 is SQVTM and CDR2 ANQGSEA. In nucleotides, the CDR3 is TGCAGCGTTACCGCTGGGACTAGCGGGAGGCCGACCTACGAGCAGTACTTC. Encoded protein: CSVTAGTSGRPTYEQYF.

The CDR3 region has the DNA TGCAGTGCTAGTTCGGGACTGCAGGGGCGCGGCACCTTC. Protein product: CSASSGLQGRGTF. V and J are TRBV20-1 and TRBJ1-2, with D possibly TRBD1 on 6 matching bases. The V end lost 3 bases, the J end lost 13 bases, and 21 bases lay between the germline ends. The CDR3 is 13 residues long. CDR1 is DFQATT and CDR2 is SNEGSKA in the germline V gene (reference sequence).

This chain links TRBV27 with TRBJ2-3; D uncertain. Germline CDR1 MNHEY, CDR2 SMNVEV (reference sequence). The CDR3 loop spans 11 amino acids. V lost 5 bases and J lost 2, with 2 bases in between. CDR3 DNA: TGTGCCAGCAGTAACACAGATACGCAGTATTTT. Translation: CASSNTDTQYF.

The chain combines TRBV7-8 with TRBJ2-7, with D perhaps matching TRBD2 (5 bases). Germline V gene sequence: CDR1 SGHVS, CDR2 FQNEAQ. The CDR3 covers 13 residues. Trimming removed 4 bases from V and 7 bases from J, with 14 bases in between. The CDR3 DNA sequence: TGTGCCAGCAGCTCTAGGGAGATGGGGGAGCAGTACTTC. It is translated as CASSSREMGEQYF.

The V and J genes are TRBV14 and TRBJ1-2; D perhaps matches TRBD1 (5 bases). The CDR3 loop spans 15 amino acids. Germline CDR1 SGHDN, CDR2 FVKESK. V lost 4 bases to trimming and J lost 8 bases, with 20 bases between them. For the CDR3, the DNA is TGTGCCAGCAGCCTAGGGGCCTTCCTCCAAAGGGGCTACACCTTC. Its protein is CASSLGAFLQRGYTF.

This chain uses TRBV28 with TRBJ2-5, with 7 positions matching TRBD2. The CDR3 covers 16 residues. The germline gives CDR1 MDHEN, CDR2 SYDVKM. J was trimmed by 2 bases and V by 0 bases; bases with no gene match: 6. CDR3 loop: CASSLWVAGLQETQYF. The CDR3 coding sequence is TGTGCCAGCAGTTTATGGGTAGCGGGTCTACAAGAGACCCAGTACTTC.

The chain recombines TRBV11-2 with TRBJ2-2; D uncertain. This CDR3 is built from 12 residues. Trimming pared 5 bases from V and 8 bases from J, leaving 9 bases between. Looked up from germline, CDR1 is SGHAT and CDR2 is FQNNGV. The CDR3 loop reads CASSAHRGELFF. CDR3 coding DNA: TGTGCCAGCAGCGCCCATCGGGGGGAGCTGTTTTTT.

This sequence joins TRBV7-2 and TRBJ2-3, with 8 bases matching TRBD1. J was trimmed by 3 bases and V by 4 bases; bases with no gene match: 6. Germline values: CDR1 SGHTA, CDR2 FQGNSA. The CDR3 consists of 15 residues. The CDR3 nucleotides read TGTGCCAGCAGCTCAACTCGGACAGGGACAGATACGCAGTATTTT. Translation: CASSSTRTGTDTQYF.

This chain joins TRBV30 and TRBJ2-7; possibly TRBD1 or TRBD2 for D (5 bases each). Germline V gene data show CDR1 as GTSNPN and CDR2 as SVGIG (reference sequence). This CDR3 contains 13 residues. V lost 3 bases to trimming and J lost 4 bases, with 13 bases between them. This CDR3 reads CAWSLGTIYEQYF. The CDR3 DNA reads as TGTGCCTGGAGCCTAGGGACCATATACGAGCAGTACTTC.

The chain combines TRBV7-3 with TRBJ2-1; 9 bases map to TRBD2. In germline, CDR1 is SGHTA, CDR2 FQGTGA. There are 16 residues in the CDR3. After removal of 0 bases from V and 8 bases from J, the junction contained 8 bases not matched to a gene. CDR3 coding DNA: TGTGCCAGCAGCTTAACCGGCGGGAGGGCCTCCGATGAGCAGTTCTTC. This encodes CASSLTGGRASDEQFF.

V usage is TRBV7-3 and J usage is TRBJ2-7; D gene ambiguous. Trimming shortened V by 2 bases and J by 2 bases, and 13 bases separated the two germline ends. The CDR3 extends over 15 amino acids. From germline, CDR1 is SGHTA and CDR2 FQGTGA. The CDR3 nucleotides read TGTGCCAGCAGCTTAGGCCCGGACGTCGCCTACGAGCAGTACTTC. It specifies CASSLGPDVAYEQYF.

The V and J genes are TRBV3-1 (or the pseudogene TRBV3-2) and TRBJ1-6; D is perhaps TRBD1 (5 bases). Per the germline V gene, CDR1 is LGHDT and CDR2 is YNNKEL (reference sequence). Between the trimmed V and J ends, which lost 1 base and 12 bases, there was a span of 13 bases. The CDR3 sequence is 14 residues long. In DNA, the CDR3 is TGTGCCAGCAGCCAAGGGGGACTCTCCTTACCCCTCCACTTT. It yields the protein CASSQGGLSLPLHF.